These 18 T cell receptor beta chains originate from one sample sequenced in a study of OX40 agonist ivuxolimab in advanced cancers. TCRdb's table, derived via immunoSEQ multiplex PCR, lists solely in-frame clones and lacks some. Of roughly 67,000 clones listed, almost 90% are singletons. This material consisted of CD4+ or CD8+ T cells sorted from blood, taken in a trial of the OX40 agonist ivuxolimab. The receptor source for this set is an adult with an advanced solid tumor such as melanoma, head and neck, liver or kidney cancer.

This rearrangement joins TRBV2 to TRBJ1-2, with a tentative D call TRBD1 (6 bases). Trimming pared 5 bases from V and 8 bases from J, leaving 12 bases between. The germline V gene has CDR1 SNHLY and CDR2 FYNNEI. This CDR3 is built from 12 residues. CDR3 sequence: CASSSGTRGYTF. CDR3 sequence (DNA): TGTGCCAGCAGTTCCGGGACAAGAGGCTACACCTTC.

The J gene is TRBJ1-1, the V gene TRBV7-3; D is ambiguous. The ends were cut back, 1 base at V and 5 bases at J, with 8 bases in the middle. The CDR3 has 13 residues. The V gene's germline CDR1 is SGHTA and CDR2 FQGTGA. The CDR3 loop is CASSLNGLTEAFF. The CDR3 DNA reads TGTGCCAGCAGCTTAAATGGCCTAACTGAAGCTTTCTTT.

J is TRBJ1-1 and V is TRBV5-4; D might be TRBD1 (5 bases). CDR3 length: 14 residues. V was pared by 4 bases and J by 0 bases, with 10 bases between. Germline V CDR1 and CDR2: SGHNT, YYREEE (reference sequence). CDR3: CASSPGLVNTEAFF. CDR3 bases: TGTGCCAGCAGCCCAGGGCTCGTGAACACTGAAGCTTTCTTT.

V is TRBV11-2 and J is TRBJ2-1; 8 bases are a match to TRBD1. The CDR3 extends over 15 amino acids. V shed 5 bases and J 6 bases; nucleotides not matched to a gene: 9. The germline V gene encodes CDR1 SGHAT and CDR2 FQNNGV. The CDR3 here is CASSEAGTGGNEQFF. CDR3 in DNA: TGTGCCAGCAGCGAGGCCGGGACAGGCGGCAATGAGCAGTTCTTC.

The rearrangement uses TRBV18 and TRBJ2-7; 11 nucleotides agree with TRBD2. This CDR3 has 14 amino acids. V shed 4 bases and J 4 bases; nucleotides not matched to a gene: 3. CDR1 and CDR2 from the germline V gene are KGHSH and LQKENI. For the CDR3, the DNA is TGTGCCAGCTCACTAGCGGGGGGGCCTTACGAGCAGTACTTC. Protein: CASSLAGGPYEQYF.

The sample holds a few counts of this clone. The chain is built from TRBV21-1 and TRBJ2-7. TRBV21-1 is annotated as a pseudogene. The CDR3 has 19 residues. The CDR3 DNA is TGTGCCAGCAGCAAACAGAGGGAGGAACGACAGGTCGTTATCTACGAGCAGTACTTC. Translation: CASSKQREERQVVIYEQYF.

This clone is a singleton in its sample. The chain carries TRBV15 and TRBJ1-4, with D unclear. Between the trimmed V and J ends, which lost 6 bases and 9 bases, there was a span of 14 bases. The CDR3 has 13 amino acids. Germline values: CDR1 LNHNV, CDR2 YYDKDF (reference sequence). CDR3 sequence (DNA): TGTGCCACCAGGGACGGACGACTGAAAAAACTGTTTTTT. As protein: CATRDGRLKKLFF.

The chain couples TRBV2 to TRBJ2-6; D call uncertain. V lost 5 bases and J lost 0, with 2 bases in between. The germline V gene has CDR1 SNHLY and CDR2 FYNNEI. The CDR3 covers 13 residues. The CDR3 here is CASSFSGANVLTF. The CDR3 DNA is TGTGCCAGCAGTTTCTCTGGGGCCAACGTCCTGACTTTC.

This sequence joins TRBV2 and TRBJ2-3; 7 nucleotides agree with TRBD2. CDR3 length: 13 residues. With 4 bases clipped from V and 5 bases from J, the junction kept 3 bases outside the gene matches. The germline V gene encodes CDR1 SNHLY and CDR2 FYNNEI. The CDR3 coding sequence is TGTGCCAGCAGTGTCCGGGAGGTAGATACGCAGTATTTT. It translates to CASSVREVDTQYF.

V usage is TRBV19 and J usage is TRBJ2-1; 9 nucleotides agree with TRBD1. V trimming: 4 bases; J trimming: 9 bases; junction bases outside the gene matches: 7. CDR3 length equals 14 residues. The germline gives CDR1 LNHDA, CDR2 SQIVND (reference sequence). The CDR3 protein is CASSNRRQGGEQFF. DNA for the CDR3: TGTGCCAGTAGTAACAGGCGACAGGGGGGTGAGCAGTTCTTC.

A single count supports this clone. This chain links TRBV28 with TRBJ2-5, with TRBD2 matching over 8 bases. The CDR3 covers 15 residues. The V segment lost 7 bases and the J segment 2 bases; nucleotides outside the gene matches: 9. Germline assignment: CDR1 MDHEN and CDR2 SYDVKM. CDR3 amino acids: CASKSAGGGQETQYF. Written as DNA, the CDR3 is TGTGCCAGCAAAAGTGCCGGGGGGGGACAAGAGACCCAGTACTTC.

This chain connects TRBV6-4 to TRBJ1-1, with a weak D call TRBD1 (5 bases). The V and J ends lost 7 bases and 5 bases respectively, with 14 bases between them. Germline V gene data show CDR1 as MRHNA and CDR2 as SNTAGT. This CDR3 comprises 13 residues. The CDR3 nucleotides read TGTGCCAGCAAAAAGGGGCCCGGAACTGAAGCTTTCTTT. This gives the protein CASKKGPGTEAFF.

This chain joins TRBV5-1 and TRBJ2-1; D call uncertain. V gave up 1 base and J gave up 0 bases, with 14 bases separating them. The CDR3 is 17 amino acids. Per germline, CDR1 SGHRS and CDR2 YFSETQ. The CDR3 DNA reads TGCGCCAGCAGCTTGTTTCGTGCCGACAACTCCTACAATGAGCAGTTCTTC. Protein: CASSLFRADNSYNEQFF. The full variable domain, completed using reference TRBV5-1 and TRBJ2-1, is KAGVTQTPRYLIKTRGQQVTLSCSPISGHRSVSWYQQTPGQGLQFLFEYFSETQRNKGNFPGRFSGRQFSNSRSEMNVSTLELGDSALYLCASSLFRADNSYNEQFFGPGTRLTVL.

The V and J genes are TRBV30 and TRBJ2-1, with 10 bases that match TRBD2. The CDR3 is 13 residues long. CDR1 is GTSNPN and CDR2 is SVGIG in the germline V gene (reference sequence). V was clipped by 3 bases and J by 16 bases; unmatched bases: 12. The CDR3 reads CAWRGASGGSQFF. CDR3 in DNA: TGTGCCTGGAGGGGGGCTAGCGGGGGAAGTCAATTCTTC.

V gene TRBV6-5 combines with J gene TRBJ1-1, with TRBD1 matching over 7 bases. This CDR3 comprises 13 residues. Germline loops: CDR1 MNHEY, CDR2 SVGAGI. Trimming cost V 6 bases and J 12 bases; bases outside gene matches: 13. The CDR3 DNA is TGTGCCAGCAGAGAAAGGACAGGCGCTCGGTCTTTCTTT. Translating gives CASRERTGARSFF.

This chain connects TRBV5-1 to TRBJ2-3; possible D gene TRBD2, 5 bases. The CDR3 runs 14 residues. Trimming cost V 3 bases and J 4 bases, with 12 bases left between them. Germline assignment: CDR1 SGHRS and CDR2 YFSETQ. The CDR3 DNA reads TGCGCCAGCAGCTCCCTTGAGGGTGCAGATACGCAGTATTTT. It encodes CASSSLEGADTQYF.

This chain uses TRBV19 with TRBJ2-2, with D unresolved. The ends were cut back, 5 bases at V and 5 bases at J, with 6 bases in the middle. Germline values: CDR1 LNHDA, CDR2 SQIVND (reference sequence). The CDR3 totals 12 residues. The CDR3 region has the DNA TGTGCCAGTAGTCCGCGTACCGGGGAGCTGTTTTTT. Translation: CASSPRTGELFF.

The chain carries TRBV6-5 and TRBJ1-1, with TRBD1 as a possible D gene (5 bases). CDR3 length: 15 residues. Per the germline V gene, CDR1 is MNHEY and CDR2 is SVGAGI. V was clipped by 0 bases and J by 0 bases, with 8 bases between them. CDR3 coding DNA: TGTGCCAGCAGTTACTCGAGGGGTTTGAACACTGAAGCTTTCTTT. Amino acids: CASSYSRGLNTEAFF.